This TCR beta chain was identified during a study of T cell repertoires in cytomegalovirus infection. About the study: The authors used CMV epitopes that were HLA-C-restricted (recently identified) and HLA-B-restricted (well studied). Evidence of both CMV infection and a matching HLA type came from public TCR beta signatures.

Germline CDR1 is SGHTA and CDR2 is FQGNSA. The germline V and J ends were trimmed by 4 bases and 1 base, with 13 bases remaining between them. This CDR3 is 15 amino acids long. TCRdb re-analysed the reads in MiXCR, keeping a single row per CDR3 protein. The table lists roughly 860,000 distinct CDR3 sequences, less than 35% of them singletons, with around 12% in the top ten. This clonotype was counted between two and nine times. As yet, its antigen is unknown. Whole-study findings and limits: CMV-specific HLA-C-restricted TCR beta clonotypes dominated the ex vivo response. Identification of carriers of CMV plus the relevant HLA was achieved through cumulative public TCR beta family frequency.

V is TRBV7-2 and J is TRBJ1-1, with a possible D match to TRBD1 (5 bases). The TCR originated in a human donor in good health (CMV status not recorded). Some clones in this sample may be carry-over from other donors' samples. The input for sequencing was cultured CD8+ T cells from PBMCs, taken from culture after CMV antigen stimulation. CDR3 loop: CASSSEMGGNTEAFF. CDR3 nucleotides: TGTGCCAGCAGCTCCGAAATGGGGGGGAACACTGAAGCTTTCTTT.